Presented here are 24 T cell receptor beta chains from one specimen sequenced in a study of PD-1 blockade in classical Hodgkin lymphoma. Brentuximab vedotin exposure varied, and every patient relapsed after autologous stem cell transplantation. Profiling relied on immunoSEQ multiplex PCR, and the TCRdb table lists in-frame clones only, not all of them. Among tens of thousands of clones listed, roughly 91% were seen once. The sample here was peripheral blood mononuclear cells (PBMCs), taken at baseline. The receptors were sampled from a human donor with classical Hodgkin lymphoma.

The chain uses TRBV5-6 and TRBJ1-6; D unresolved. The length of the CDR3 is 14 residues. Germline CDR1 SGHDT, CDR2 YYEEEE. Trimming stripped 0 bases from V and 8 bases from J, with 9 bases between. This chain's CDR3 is CASSLDWGYSPLHF. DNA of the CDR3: TGTGCCAGCAGCTTGGATTGGGGTTATTCACCCCTCCACTTT.

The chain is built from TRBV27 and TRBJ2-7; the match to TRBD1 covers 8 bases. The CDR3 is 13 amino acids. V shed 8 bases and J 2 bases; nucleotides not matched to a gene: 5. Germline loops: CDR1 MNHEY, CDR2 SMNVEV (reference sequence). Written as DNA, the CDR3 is TGTGCCAGCGGACAGGGCTTAACCTACGAGCAGTACTTC. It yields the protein CASGQGLTYEQYF.

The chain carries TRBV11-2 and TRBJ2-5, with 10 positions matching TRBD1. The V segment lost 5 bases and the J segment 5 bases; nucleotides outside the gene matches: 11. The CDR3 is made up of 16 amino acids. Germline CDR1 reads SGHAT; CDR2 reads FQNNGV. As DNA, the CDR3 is TGTGCCAGCAGCCATGCCGGGACAGGGGTTGGTGAGACCCAGTACTTC. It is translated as CASSHAGTGVGETQYF.

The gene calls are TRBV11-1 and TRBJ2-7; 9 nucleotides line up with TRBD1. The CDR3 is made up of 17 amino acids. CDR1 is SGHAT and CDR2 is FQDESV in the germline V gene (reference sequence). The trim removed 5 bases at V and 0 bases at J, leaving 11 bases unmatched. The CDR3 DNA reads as TGTGCCAGCAGCCTCCGGGACAGGGCCCCGTTCTCCTACGAGCAGTACTTC. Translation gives CASSLRDRAPFSYEQYF.

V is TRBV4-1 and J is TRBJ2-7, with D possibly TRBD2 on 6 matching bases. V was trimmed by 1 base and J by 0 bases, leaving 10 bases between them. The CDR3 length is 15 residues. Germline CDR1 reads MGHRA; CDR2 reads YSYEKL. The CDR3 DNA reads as TGCGCCAGCAGCCAAGGGGACTCTAGCTCCTACGAGCAGTACTTC. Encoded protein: CASSQGDSSSYEQYF.

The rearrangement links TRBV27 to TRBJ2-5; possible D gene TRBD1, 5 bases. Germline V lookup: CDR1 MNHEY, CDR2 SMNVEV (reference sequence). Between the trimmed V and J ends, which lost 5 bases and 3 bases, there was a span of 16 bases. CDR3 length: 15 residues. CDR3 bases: TGTGCCAGCAGTCCCGAGTCAGGGCCAAAAGAGACCCAGTACTTC. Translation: CASSPESGPKETQYF.

CDR3 amino acids: CASSYWTSGQYEQYF. The CDR3 coding sequence is TGTGCCAGCAGTTACTGGACTAGCGGGCAGTACGAGCAGTACTTC. J is TRBJ2-7 and V is TRBV6-5, with 11 bases matching TRBD2. The CDR3 has 15 amino acids. Trimming removed 1 base from V and 4 bases from J; junction bases left unmatched: 3. Germline values: CDR1 MNHEY, CDR2 SVGAGI.

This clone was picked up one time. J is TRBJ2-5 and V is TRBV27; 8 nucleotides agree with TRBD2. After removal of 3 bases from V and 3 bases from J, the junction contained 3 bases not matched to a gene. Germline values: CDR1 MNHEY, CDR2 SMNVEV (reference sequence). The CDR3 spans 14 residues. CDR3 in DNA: TGTGCCAGCAGTTTTCGGGGGGGGGAAGAGACCCAGTACTTC. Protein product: CASSFRGGEETQYF.

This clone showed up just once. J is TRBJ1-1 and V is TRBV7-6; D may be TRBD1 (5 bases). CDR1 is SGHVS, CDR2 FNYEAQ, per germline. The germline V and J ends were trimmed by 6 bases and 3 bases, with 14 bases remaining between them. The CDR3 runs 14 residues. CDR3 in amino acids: CASRRGFQDTEAFF. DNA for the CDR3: TGTGCCAGCAGACGGGGGTTTCAAGACACTGAAGCTTTCTTT.

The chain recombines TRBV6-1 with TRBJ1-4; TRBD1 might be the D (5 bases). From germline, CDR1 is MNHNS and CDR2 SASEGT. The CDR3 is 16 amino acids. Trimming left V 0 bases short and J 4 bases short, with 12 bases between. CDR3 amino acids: CASSEARGPSNEKLFF. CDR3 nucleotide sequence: TGTGCCAGCAGTGAAGCAAGGGGACCGAGTAATGAAAAACTGTTTTTT.

CDR3 sequence reads: CAWKYIPDEKLFF. The DNA of the CDR3 is TGTGCCTGGAAATATATTCCGGATGAAAAACTGTTTTTT. This rearrangement joins TRBV30 to TRBJ1-4; D is ambiguous. Trimming stripped 4 bases from V and 6 bases from J, with 12 bases between. The germline V gene has CDR1 GTSNPN and CDR2 SVGIG (reference sequence). The CDR3 runs to 13 residues.

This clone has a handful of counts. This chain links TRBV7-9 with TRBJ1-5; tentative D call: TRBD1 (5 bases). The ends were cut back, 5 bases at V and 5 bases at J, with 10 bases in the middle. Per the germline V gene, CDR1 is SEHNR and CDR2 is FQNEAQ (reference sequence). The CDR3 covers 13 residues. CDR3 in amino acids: CASSQLGDQPQHF. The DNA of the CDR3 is TGTGCCAGCAGCCAGTTAGGGGATCAGCCCCAGCATTTT. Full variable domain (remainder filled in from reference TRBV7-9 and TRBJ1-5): DTGVSQNPRHKITKRGQNVTFRCDPISEHNRLYWYRQTLGQGPEFLTYFQNEAQLEKSRLLSDRFSAERPKGSFSTLEIQRTEQGDSAMYLCASSQLGDQPQHFGDGTRLSIL.

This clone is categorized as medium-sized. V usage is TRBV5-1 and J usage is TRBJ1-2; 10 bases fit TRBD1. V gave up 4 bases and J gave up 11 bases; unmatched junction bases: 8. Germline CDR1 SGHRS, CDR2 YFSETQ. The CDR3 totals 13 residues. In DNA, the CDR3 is TGCGCCAGCAGCCAAATCCCGGGACAGGGGTACACCTTC. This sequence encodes CASSQIPGQGYTF. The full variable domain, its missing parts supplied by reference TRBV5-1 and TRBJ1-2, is KAGVTQTPRYLIKTRGQQVTLSCSPISGHRSVSWYQQTPGQGLQFLFEYFSETQRNKGNFPGRFSGRQFSNSRSEMNVSTLELGDSALYLCASSQIPGQGYTFGSGTRLTVV.

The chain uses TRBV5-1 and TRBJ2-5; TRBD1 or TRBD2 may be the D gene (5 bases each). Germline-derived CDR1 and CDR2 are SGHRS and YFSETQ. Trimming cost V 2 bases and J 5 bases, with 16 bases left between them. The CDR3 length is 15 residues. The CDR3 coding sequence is TGCGCCAGCAGCTTTACGGGACCACCGGCTGAGACCCAGTACTTC. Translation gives CASSFTGPPAETQYF. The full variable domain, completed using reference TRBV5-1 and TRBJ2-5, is KAGVTQTPRYLIKTRGQQVTLSCSPISGHRSVSWYQQTPGQGLQFLFEYFSETQRNKGNFPGRFSGRQFSNSRSEMNVSTLELGDSALYLCASSFTGPPAETQYFGPGTRLLVL.

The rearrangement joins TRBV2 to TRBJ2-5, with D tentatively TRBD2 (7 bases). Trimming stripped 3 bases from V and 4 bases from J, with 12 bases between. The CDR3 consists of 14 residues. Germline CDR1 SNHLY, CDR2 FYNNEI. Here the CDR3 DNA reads TGTGCCAGCAGTGATACAGGGAGGGGAGAGACCCAGTACTTC. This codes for CASSDTGRGETQYF.

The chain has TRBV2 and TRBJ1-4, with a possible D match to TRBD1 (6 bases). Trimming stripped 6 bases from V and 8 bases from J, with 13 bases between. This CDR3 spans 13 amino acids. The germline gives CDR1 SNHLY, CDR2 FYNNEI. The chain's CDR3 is CASRDSLREKLFF. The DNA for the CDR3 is TGTGCCAGCAGGGACAGTTTAAGGGAAAAACTGTTTTTT.

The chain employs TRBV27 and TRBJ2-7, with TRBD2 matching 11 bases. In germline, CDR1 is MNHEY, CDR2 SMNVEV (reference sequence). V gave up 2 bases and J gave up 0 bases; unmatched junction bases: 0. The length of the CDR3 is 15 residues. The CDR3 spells CASSLGLAGSYEQYF. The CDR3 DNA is TGTGCCAGCAGTTTAGGACTAGCGGGCTCCTACGAGCAGTACTTC.

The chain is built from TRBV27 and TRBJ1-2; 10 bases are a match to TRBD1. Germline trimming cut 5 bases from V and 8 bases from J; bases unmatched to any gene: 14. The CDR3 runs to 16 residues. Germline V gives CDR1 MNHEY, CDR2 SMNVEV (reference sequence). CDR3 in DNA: TGTGCCAGCAGTAGCCAGACAGGGGGCGGCCTCGGAGGCTACACCTTC. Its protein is CASSSQTGGGLGGYTF.

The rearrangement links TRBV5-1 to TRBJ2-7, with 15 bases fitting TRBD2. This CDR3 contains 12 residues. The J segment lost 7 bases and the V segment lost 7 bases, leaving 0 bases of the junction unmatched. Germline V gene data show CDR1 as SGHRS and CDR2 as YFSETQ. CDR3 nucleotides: TGCGCCAGCGGGACTAGCGGGAGGGAGCAGTACTTC. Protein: CASGTSGREQYF.

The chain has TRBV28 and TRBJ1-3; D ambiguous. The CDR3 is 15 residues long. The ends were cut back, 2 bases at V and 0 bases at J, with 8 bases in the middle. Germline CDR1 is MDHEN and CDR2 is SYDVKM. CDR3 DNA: TGTGCCAGCAGTTTACAACAGTACTCTGGAAACACCATATATTTT. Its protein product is CASSLQQYSGNTIYF.

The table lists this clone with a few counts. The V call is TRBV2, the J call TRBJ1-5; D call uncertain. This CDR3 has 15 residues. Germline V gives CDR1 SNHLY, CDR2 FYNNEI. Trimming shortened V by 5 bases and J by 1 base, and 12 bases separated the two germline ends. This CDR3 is CASSLTRESNQPQHF. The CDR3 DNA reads TGTGCCAGCAGTCTAACGAGGGAGAGCAATCAGCCCCAGCATTTT.

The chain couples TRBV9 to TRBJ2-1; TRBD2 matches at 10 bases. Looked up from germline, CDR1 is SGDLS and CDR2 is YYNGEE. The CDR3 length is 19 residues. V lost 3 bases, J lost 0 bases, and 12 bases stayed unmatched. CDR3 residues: CASSALGLADTSSYNEQFF. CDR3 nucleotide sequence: TGTGCCAGCAGCGCCCTCGGACTAGCGGATACCAGCTCCTACAATGAGCAGTTCTTC.

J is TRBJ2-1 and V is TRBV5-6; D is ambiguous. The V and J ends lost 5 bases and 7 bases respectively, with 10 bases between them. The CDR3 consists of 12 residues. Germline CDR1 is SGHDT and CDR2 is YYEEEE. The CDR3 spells CASRIGWNEQFF. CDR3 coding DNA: TGTGCCAGCAGGATAGGGTGGAATGAGCAGTTCTTC.

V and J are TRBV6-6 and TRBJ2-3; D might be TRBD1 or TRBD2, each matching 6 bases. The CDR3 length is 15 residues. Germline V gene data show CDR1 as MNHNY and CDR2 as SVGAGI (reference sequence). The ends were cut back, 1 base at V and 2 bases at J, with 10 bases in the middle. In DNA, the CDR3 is TGTGCCAGCAGTTACTATCCGGGGGCCACAGATACGCAGTATTTT. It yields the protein CASSYYPGATDTQYF.